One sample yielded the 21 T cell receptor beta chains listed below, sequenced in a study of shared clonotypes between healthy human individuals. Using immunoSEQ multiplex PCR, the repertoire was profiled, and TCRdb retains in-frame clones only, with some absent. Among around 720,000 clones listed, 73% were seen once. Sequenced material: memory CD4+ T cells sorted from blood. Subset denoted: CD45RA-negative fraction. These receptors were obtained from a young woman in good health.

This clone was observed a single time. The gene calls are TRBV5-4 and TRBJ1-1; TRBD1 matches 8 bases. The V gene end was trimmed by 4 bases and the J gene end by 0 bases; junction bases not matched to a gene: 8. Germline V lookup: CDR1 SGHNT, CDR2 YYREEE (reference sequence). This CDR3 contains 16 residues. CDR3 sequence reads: CASSLGGQALNTEAFF. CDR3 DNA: TGTGCCAGCAGCCTGGGGGGACAGGCCCTGAACACTGAAGCTTTCTTT.

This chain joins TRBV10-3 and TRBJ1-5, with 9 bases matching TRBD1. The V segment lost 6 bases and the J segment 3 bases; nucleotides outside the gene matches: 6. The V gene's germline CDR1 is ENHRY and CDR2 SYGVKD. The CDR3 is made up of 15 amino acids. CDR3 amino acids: CAISRQGDNNQPQHF. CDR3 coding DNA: TGTGCCATCAGCAGACAGGGGGACAACAATCAGCCCCAGCATTTT.

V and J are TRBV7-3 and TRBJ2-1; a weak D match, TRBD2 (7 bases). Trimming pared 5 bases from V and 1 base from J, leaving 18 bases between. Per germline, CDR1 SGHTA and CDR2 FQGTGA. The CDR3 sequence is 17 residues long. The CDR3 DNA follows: TGTGCCAGCAGCCCCCAAATGGGGGGGGCGTCCTACAATGAGCAGTTCTTC. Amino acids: CASSPQMGGASYNEQFF.

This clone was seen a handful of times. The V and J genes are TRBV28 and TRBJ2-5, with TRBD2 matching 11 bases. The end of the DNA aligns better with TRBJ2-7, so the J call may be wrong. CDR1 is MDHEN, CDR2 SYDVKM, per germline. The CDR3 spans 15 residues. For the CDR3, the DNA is TGTGCCAGCAGGACTAGCGGGACCATAACCTACGAGCAGTACTTC. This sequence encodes CASRTSGTITYEQYF.

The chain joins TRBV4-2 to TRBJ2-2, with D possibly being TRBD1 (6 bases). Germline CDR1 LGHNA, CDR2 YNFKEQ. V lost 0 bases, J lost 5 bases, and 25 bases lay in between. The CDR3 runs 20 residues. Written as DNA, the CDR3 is TGTGCCAGCAGCCAAGATCGGCGGGCTGAACAGAGGGGGAATACCGGGGAGCTGTTTTTT. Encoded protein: CASSQDRRAEQRGNTGELFF.

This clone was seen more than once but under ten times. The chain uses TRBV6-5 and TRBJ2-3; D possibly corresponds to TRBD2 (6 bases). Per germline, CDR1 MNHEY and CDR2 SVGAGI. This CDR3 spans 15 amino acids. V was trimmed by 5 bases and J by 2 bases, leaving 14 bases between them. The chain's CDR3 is CASSLASGYTDTQYF. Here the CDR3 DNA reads TGTGCCAGCAGTCTAGCGAGCGGATACACAGATACGCAGTATTTT.

This CDR3 is CASSDNSADTQYF. CDR3 DNA: TGTGCCAGCAGTGACAATTCGGCAGATACGCAGTATTTT. The chain is built from TRBV6-4 and TRBJ2-3; the D is unclear. V shed 2 bases and J shed 4 bases, with 7 bases lying between them. Looked up from germline, CDR1 is MRHNA and CDR2 is SNTAGT. CDR3 length: 13 residues.

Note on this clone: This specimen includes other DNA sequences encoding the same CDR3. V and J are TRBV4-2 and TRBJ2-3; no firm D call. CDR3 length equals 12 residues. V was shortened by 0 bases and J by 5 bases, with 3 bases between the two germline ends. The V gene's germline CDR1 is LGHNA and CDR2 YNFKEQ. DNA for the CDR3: TGTGCCAGCAGCCAAGATCGAGATACGCAGTATTTT. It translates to CASSQDRDTQYF.

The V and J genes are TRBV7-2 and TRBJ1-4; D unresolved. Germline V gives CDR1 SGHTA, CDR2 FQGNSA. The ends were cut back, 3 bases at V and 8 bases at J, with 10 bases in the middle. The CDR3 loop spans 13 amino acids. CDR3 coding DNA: TGTGCCAGCAGCTTGCAGATATGGGAAAAACTGTTTTTT. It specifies CASSLQIWEKLFF.

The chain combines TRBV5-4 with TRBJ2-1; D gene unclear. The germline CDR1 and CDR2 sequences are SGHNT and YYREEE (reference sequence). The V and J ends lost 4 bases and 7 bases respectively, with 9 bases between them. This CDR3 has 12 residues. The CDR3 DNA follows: TGTGCCAGCAGCGCCCCGGTGAATGAGCAGTTCTTC. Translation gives CASSAPVNEQFF.

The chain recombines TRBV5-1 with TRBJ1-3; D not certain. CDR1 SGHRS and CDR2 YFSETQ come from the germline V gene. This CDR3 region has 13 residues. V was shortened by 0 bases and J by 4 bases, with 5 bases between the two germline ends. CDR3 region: CASSLAGGNTIYF. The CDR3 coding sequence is TGCGCCAGCAGCTTGGCTGGCGGAAACACCATATATTTT.

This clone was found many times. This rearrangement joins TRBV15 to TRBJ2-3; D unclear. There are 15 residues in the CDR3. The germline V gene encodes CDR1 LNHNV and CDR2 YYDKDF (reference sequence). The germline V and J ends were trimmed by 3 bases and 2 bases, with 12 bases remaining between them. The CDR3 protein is CATSRNGGVTDTQYF. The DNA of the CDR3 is TGTGCCACCAGCAGGAACGGTGGGGTCACAGATACGCAGTATTTT.

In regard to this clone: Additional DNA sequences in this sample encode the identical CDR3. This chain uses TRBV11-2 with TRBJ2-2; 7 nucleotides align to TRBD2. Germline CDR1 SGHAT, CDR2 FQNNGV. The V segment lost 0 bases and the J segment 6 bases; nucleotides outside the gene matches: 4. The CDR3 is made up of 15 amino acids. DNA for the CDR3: TGTGCCAGCAGCTTAGAACTCGCGGGAGCCGGGGAGCTGTTTTTT. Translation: CASSLELAGAGELFF. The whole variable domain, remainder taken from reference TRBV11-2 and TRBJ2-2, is EAGVAQSPRYKIIEKRQSVAFWCNPISGHATLYWYQQILGQGPKLLIQFQNNGVVDDSQLPKDRFSAERLKGVDSTLKIQPAKLEDSAVYLCASSLELAGAGELFFGEGSRLTVL.

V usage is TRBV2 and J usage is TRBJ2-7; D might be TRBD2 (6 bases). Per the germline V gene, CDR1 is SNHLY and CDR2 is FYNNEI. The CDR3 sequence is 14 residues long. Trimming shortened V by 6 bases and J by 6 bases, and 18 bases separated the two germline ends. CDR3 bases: TGTGCCAGCAGACGCCTAGCGTCGGCCGGCGAGCAGTACTTC. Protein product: CASRRLASAGEQYF. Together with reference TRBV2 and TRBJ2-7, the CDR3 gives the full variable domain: EPEVTQTPSHQVTQMGQEVILRCVPISNHLYFYWYRQILGQKVEFLVSFYNNEISEKSEIFDDQFSVERPDGSNFTLKIRSTKLEDSAMYFCASRRLASAGEQYFGPGTRLTVT.

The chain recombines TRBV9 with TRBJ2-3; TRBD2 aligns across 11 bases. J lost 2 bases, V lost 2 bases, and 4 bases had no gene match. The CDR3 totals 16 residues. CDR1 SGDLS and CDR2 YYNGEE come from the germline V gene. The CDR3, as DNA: TGTGCCAGCAGCGTGAGACTAGCGGGGAACACAGATACGCAGTATTTT. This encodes CASSVRLAGNTDTQYF.

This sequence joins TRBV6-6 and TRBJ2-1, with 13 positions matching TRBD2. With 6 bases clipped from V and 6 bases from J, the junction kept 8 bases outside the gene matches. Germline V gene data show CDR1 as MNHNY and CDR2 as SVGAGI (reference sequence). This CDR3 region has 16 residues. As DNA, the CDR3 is TGTGCCAGCAGACCACAACTAGCGGGAGGGGGCAATGAGCAGTTCTTC. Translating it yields CASRPQLAGGGNEQFF.

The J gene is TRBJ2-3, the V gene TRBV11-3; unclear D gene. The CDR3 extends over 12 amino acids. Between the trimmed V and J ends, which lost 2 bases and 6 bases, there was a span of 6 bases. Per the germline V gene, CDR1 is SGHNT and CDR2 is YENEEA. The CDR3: CASSLSMDTQYF. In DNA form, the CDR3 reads TGTGCCAGCAGCTTAAGCATGGATACGCAGTATTTT.

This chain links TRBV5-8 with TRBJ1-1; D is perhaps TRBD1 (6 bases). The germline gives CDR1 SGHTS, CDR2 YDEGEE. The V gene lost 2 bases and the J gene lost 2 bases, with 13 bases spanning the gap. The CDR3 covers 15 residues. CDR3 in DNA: TGTGCCAGCAGCTTCCGACAGGCCGGCAACACTGAAGCTTTCTTT. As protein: CASSFRQAGNTEAFF.

The CDR3 region is CASRRQLSYEQYF. In nucleotides, the CDR3 is TGTGCCAGCAGACGACAGCTTTCCTACGAGCAGTACTTC. V gene TRBV6-6 combines with J gene TRBJ2-7; tentative D call: TRBD1 (5 bases). V was shortened by 6 bases and J by 1 base, with 10 bases between the two germline ends. CDR3 length: 13 amino acids. Per the germline V gene, CDR1 is MNHNY and CDR2 is SVGAGI (reference sequence).

DNA of the CDR3: TGTGCCAGCAGTCCCCGGGTAGCGGGATCGACCGGGGAGCTGTTTTTT. Encoded protein: CASSPRVAGSTGELFF. This chain uses TRBV25-1 with TRBJ2-2; 8 nucleotides line up with TRBD2. The CDR3 has 16 residues. J lost 5 bases, V lost 5 bases, and 10 bases had no gene match. Germline V lookup: CDR1 MGHDK, CDR2 SYGVNS.

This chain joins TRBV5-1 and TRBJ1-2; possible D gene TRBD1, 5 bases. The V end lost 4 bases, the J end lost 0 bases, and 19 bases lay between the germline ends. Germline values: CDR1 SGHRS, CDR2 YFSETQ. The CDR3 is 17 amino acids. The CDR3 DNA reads TGCGCCAGCAGCACGGGGGACCTGTGGGTTTCTAACTATGGCTACACCTTC. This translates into CASSTGDLWVSNYGYTF.